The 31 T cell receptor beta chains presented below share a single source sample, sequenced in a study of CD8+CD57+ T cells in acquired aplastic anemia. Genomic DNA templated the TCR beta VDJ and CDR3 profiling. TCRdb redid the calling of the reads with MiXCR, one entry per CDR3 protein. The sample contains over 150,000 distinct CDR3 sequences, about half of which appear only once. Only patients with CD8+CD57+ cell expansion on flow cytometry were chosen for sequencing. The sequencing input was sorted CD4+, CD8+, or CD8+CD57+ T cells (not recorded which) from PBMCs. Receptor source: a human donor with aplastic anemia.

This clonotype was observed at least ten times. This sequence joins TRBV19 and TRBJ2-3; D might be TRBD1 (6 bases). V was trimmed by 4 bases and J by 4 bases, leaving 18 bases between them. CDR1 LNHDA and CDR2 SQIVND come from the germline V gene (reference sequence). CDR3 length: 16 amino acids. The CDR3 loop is CASSRNPGVRADTQYF. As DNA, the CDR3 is TGTGCCAGTAGTAGAAATCCAGGGGTAAGAGCAGATACGCAGTATTTT.

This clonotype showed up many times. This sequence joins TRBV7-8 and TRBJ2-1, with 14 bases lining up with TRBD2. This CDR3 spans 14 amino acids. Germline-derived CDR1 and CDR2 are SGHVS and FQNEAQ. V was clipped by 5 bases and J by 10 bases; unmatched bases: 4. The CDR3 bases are TGTGCCAGCAGCCCAAGGACTAGCGGGGGGGAGCAGTTCTTC. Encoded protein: CASSPRTSGGEQFF.

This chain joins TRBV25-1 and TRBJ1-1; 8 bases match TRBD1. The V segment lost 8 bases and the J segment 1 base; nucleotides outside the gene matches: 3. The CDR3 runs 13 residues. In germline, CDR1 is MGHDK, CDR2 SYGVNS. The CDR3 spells CASGDRRNTEAFF. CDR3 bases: TGTGCCAGCGGGGACAGGCGGAACACTGAAGCTTTCTTT.

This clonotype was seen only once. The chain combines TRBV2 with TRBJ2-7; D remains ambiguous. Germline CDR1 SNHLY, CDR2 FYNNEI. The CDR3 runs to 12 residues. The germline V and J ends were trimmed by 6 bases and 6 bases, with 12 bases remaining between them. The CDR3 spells CASSLLGIEQYF. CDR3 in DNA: TGTGCCAGCAGCCTTCTTGGTATCGAGCAGTACTTC.

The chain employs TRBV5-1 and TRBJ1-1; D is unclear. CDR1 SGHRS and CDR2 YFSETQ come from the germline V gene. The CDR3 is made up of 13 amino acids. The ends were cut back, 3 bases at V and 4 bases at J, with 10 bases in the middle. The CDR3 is CASSWEGPTEAFF. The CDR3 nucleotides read TGCGCCAGCAGCTGGGAGGGTCCCACTGAAGCTTTCTTT.

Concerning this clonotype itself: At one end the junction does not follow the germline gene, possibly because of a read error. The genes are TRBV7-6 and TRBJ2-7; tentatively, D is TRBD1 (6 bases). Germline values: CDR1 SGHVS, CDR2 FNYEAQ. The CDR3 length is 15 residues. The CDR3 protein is CASSPGQPSSYDQYF. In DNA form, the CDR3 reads TGTGCCAGCAGCCCAGGACAGCCGAGCTCCTACGATCAGTACTTC. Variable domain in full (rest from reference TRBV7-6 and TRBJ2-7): GAGVSQSPRYKVTKRGQDVALRCDPISGHVSLYWYRQALGQGPEFLTYFNYEAQQDKSGLPNDRFSAERPEGSISTLTIQRTEQRDSAMYRCASSPGQPSSYDQYFGPGTRLTVT.

CDR3 in amino acids: CASSPTVSRDEKLFF. In DNA form, the CDR3 reads TGTGCCAGCAGTCCTACAGTCTCTCGAGATGAAAAACTGTTTTTT. The V gene is TRBV6-1, the J gene TRBJ1-4; D is uncertain. The CDR3 is 15 residues long. Germline V gene lookup returns CDR1 MNHNS and CDR2 SASEGT. The V and J ends lost 5 bases and 6 bases respectively, with 16 bases between them.

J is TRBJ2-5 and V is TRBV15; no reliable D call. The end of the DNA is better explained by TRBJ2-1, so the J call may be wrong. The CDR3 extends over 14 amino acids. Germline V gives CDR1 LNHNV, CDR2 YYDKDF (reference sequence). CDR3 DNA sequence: TGTGCCACCAGCAGAGACCGGCCACAGAATGAGCAGTTCTTC. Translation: CATSRDRPQNEQFF.

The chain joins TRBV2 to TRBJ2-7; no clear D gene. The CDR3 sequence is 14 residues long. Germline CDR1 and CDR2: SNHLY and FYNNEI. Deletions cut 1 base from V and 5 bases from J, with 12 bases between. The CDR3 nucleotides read TGTGCCAGCAGTGAAGAGGCGACTCCAAACGAGCAGTACTTC. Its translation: CASSEEATPNEQYF.

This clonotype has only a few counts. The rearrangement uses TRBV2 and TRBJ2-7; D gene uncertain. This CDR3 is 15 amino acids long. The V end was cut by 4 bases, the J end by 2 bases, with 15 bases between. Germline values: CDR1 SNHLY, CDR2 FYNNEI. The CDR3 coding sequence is TGTGCCAGCAGTGTGATAAAAGGCAGGACCTACGAGCAGTACTTC. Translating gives CASSVIKGRTYEQYF.

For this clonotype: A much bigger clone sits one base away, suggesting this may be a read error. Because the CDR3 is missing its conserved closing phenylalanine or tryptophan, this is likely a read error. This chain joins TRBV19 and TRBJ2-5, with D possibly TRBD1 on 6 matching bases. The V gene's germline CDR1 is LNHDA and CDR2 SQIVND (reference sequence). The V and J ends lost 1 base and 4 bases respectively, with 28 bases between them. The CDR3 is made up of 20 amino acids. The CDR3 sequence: CASSIGRVFDLRQGGETQYL. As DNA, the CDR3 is TGTGCCAGTAGTATAGGGCGAGTTTTCGATCTTAGACAAGGGGGAGAGACCCAGTACCTC.

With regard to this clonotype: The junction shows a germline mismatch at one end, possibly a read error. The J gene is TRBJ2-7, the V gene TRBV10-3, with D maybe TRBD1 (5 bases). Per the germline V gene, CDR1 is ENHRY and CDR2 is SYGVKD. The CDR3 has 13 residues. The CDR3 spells CATSLGAAYEQYF. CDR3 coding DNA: TGTGCCACCAGTCTAGGGGCGGCCTACGAGCAGTACTTC.

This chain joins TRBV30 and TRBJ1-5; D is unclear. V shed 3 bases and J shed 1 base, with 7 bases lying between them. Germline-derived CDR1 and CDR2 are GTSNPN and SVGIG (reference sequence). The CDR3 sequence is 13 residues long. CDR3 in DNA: TGTGCCTGGAGCAGAGACAGCAATCAGCCCCAGCATTTT. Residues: CAWSRDSNQPQHF.

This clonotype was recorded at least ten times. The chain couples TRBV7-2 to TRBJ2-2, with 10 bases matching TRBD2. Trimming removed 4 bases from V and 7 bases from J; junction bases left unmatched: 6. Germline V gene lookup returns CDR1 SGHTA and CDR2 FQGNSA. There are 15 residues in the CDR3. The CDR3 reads CASSSQRGGVGELFF. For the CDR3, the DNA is TGTGCCAGCAGCTCCCAGCGGGGGGGAGTCGGGGAGCTGTTTTTT.

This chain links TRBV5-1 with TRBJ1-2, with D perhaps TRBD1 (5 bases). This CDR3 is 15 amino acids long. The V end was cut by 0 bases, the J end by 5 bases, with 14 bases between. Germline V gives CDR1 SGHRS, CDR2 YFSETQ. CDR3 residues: CASSLAIGREYGYTF. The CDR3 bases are TGCGCCAGCAGCTTGGCAATTGGCAGGGAATATGGCTACACCTTC.

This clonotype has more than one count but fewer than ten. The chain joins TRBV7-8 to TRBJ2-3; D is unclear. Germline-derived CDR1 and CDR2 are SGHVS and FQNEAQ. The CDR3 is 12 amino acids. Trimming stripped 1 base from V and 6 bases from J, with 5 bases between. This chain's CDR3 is CASSLEWDTQYF. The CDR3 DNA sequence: TGTGCCAGCAGCTTAGAGTGGGATACGCAGTATTTT.

In nucleotides, the CDR3 is TGTGCCACCACCCCTGGTAGTGATACGCAGTATTTT. Translation: CATTPGSDTQYF. The chain links TRBV10-3 to TRBJ2-3; the D is unclear. V was shortened by 10 bases and J by 6 bases, with 14 bases between the two germline ends. Germline CDR1 and CDR2: ENHRY and SYGVKD. The CDR3 has 12 amino acids.

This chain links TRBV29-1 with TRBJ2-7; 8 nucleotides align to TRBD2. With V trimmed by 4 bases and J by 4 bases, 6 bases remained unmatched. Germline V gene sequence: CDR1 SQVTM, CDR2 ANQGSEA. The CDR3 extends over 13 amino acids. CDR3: CSVGLANLYEQYF. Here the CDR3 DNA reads TGCAGCGTTGGACTAGCGAACCTTTACGAGCAGTACTTC.

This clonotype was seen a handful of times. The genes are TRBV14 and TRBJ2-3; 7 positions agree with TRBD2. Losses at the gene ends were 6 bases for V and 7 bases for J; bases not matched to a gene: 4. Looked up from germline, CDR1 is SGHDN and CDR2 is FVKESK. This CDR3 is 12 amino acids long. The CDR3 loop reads CASRASGYTQYF. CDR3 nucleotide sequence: TGTGCCAGCAGGGCTAGCGGCTATACGCAGTATTTT.

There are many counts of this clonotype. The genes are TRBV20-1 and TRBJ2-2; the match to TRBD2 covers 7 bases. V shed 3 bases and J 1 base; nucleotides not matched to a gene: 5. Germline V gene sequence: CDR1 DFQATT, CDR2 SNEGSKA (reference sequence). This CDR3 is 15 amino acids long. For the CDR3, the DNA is TGCAGTGCTAGTCTGTCTAGCGGGAACACCGGGGAGCTGTTTTTT. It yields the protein CSASLSSGNTGELFF.

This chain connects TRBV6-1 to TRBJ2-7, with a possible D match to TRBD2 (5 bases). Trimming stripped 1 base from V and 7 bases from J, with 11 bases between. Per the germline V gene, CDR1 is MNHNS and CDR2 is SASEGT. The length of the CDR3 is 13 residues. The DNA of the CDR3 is TGTGCCAGCAGTGAAGTGGACTCGGGGGAGCAGTACTTC. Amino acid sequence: CASSEVDSGEQYF.

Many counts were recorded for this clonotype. The CDR3 is CASSQDRGGSPLHF. DNA of the CDR3: TGTGCCAGCAGCCAAGACAGGGGAGGCTCACCCCTCCACTTT. V usage is TRBV12-3 or TRBV12-4 and J usage is TRBJ1-6; 8 nucleotides align to TRBD1. The CDR3 runs 14 residues. J lost 10 bases, V lost 6 bases, and 8 bases had no gene match.

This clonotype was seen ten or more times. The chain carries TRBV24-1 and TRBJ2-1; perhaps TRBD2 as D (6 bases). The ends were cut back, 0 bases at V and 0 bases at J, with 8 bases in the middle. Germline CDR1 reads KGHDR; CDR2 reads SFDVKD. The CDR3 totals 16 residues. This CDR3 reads CATSDLRGSSYNEQFF. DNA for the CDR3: TGTGCCACCAGTGATTTGCGGGGGAGCTCCTACAATGAGCAGTTCTTC.

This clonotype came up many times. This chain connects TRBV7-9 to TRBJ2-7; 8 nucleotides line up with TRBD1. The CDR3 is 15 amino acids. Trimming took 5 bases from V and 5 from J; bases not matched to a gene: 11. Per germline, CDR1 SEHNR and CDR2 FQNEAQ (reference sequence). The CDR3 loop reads CASSPTTGGFDEQYF. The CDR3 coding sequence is TGTGCCAGCAGCCCCACAACAGGGGGGTTCGACGAGCAGTACTTC.

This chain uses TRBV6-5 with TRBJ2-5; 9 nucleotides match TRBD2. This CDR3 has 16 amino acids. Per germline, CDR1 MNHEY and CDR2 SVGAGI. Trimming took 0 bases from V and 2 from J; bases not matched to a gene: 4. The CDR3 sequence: CASSYSGGGVQETQYF. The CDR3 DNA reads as TGTGCCAGCAGTTACTCGGGCGGGGGGGTTCAAGAGACCCAGTACTTC.

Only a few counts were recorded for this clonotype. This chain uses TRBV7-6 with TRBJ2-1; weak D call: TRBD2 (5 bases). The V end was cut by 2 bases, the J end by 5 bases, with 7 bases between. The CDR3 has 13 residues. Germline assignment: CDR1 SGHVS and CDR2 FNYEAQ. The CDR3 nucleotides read TGTGCCAGCAGCTTATGGGGAGACAATGAGCAGTTCTTC. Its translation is CASSLWGDNEQFF.

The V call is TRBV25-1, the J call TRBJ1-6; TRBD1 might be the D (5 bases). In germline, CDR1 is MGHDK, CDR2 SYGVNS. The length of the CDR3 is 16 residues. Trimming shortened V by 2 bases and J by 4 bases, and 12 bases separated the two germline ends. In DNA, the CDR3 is TGTGCCAGCAGTGAACGGGGGTCCTCTTATAATTCACCCCTCCACTTT. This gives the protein CASSERGSSYNSPLHF.

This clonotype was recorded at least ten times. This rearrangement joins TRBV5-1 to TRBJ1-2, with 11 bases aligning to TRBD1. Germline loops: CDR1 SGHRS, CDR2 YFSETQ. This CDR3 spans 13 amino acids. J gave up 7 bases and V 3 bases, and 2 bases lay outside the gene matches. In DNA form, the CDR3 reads TGCGCCAGCAGCTCCGGGACAGGGGGTGGCTACACCTTC. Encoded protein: CASSSGTGGGYTF. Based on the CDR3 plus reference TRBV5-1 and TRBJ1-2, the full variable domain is KAGVTQTPRYLIKTRGQQVTLSCSPISGHRSVSWYQQTPGQGLQFLFEYFSETQRNKGNFPGRFSGRQFSNSRSEMNVSTLELGDSALYLCASSSGTGGGYTFGSGTRLTVV.

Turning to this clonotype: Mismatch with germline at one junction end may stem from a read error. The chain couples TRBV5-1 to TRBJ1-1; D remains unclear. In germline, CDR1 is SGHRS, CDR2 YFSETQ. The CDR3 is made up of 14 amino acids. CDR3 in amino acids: CASSLGWSNTEALF. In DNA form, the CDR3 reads TGCGCCAGCAGCTTGGGCTGGTCGAACACTGAAGCTCTCTTT. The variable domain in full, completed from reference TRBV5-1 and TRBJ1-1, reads KAGVTQTPRYLIKTRGQQVTLSCSPISGHRSVSWYQQTPGQGLQFLFEYFSETQRNKGNFPGRFSGRQFSNSRSEMNVSTLELGDSALYLCASSLGWSNTEALFGQGTRLTVV.

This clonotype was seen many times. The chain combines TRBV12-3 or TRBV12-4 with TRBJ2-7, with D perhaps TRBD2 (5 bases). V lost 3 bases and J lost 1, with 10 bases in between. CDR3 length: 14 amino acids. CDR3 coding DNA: TGTGCCAGCAGTTTTGAGGGATGGTCCTACGAGCAGTACTTC. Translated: CASSFEGWSYEQYF.

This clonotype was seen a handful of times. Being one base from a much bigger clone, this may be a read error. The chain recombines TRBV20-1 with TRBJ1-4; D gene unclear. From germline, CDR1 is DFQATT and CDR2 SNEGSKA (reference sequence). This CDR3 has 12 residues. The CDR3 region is CSVSRTGENLFF. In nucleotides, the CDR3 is TGCAGTGTCTCCCGAACGGGTGAAAATCTGTTTTTT.